This T cell receptor beta chain emerged from a study of OX40 agonist ivuxolimab in advanced cancers. Libraries were prepared by immunoSEQ multiplex PCR; TCRdb keeps only in-frame clonotypes and omits some of them. The sample yields 55,000 to 70,000 clones, around 82% seen once. Sample: CD4+ or CD8+ T cells sorted from blood, taken in a trial of the OX40 agonist ivuxolimab. This clonotype originated in an adult with an advanced solid tumor such as melanoma, head and neck, liver or kidney cancer.

CDR3 sequence reads: CASSLDQGTDTQYF. In nucleotides, the CDR3 is TGTGCCAGCAGCTTAGACCAGGGGACAGATACGCAGTATTTT. This chain connects TRBV7-3 to TRBJ2-3; the D gene is possibly TRBD1 (6 bases). The CDR3 loop spans 14 amino acids. Germline loops: CDR1 SGHTA, CDR2 FQGTGA. Deletions cut 2 bases from V and 3 bases from J, with 9 bases between.